The present T cell receptor (beta chain) was sequenced within a study of identical twins. Trimming at V came to 3 bases and at J to 8 bases, leaving 3 bases not matched to a gene. The CDR3 is 14 amino acids. Looked up from germline, CDR1 is ENHRY and CDR2 is SYGVKD. Among all donors, each was a healthy Caucasian. TCRdb itself ran the 5' RACE reads through MiXCR, one entry per CDR3 protein. The table includes approximately 680,000 distinct CDR3 sequences, around 7.5% detected once. The same data also contributed to another study, on yellow fever vaccine responses in identical twins. That source adds: Twins reportedly showed a vaccine T cell response that seemed partly convergent and partly personalized.

Sequencing was performed on PBMCs. The receptor comes from a woman in her late teens or twenties in good health. V gene TRBV10-3 combines with J gene TRBJ2-1; 11 bases fit TRBD2. CDR3 nucleotides: TGTGCCATCAGTGATAGCGGGGGGGCCTATGAGCAGTTCTTC. This sequence encodes CAISDSGGAYEQFF.